This TCR beta chain comes out of a study of T-cell reconstitution after alpha-beta-depleted transplantation in children. Library preparation (for TCRbeta) was performed with unique molecular identifiers. Via MiXCR, TCRdb re-called the PCR reads, giving one row per CDR3 protein. Of tens of thousands of distinct CDR3 sequences in the sample, about 14% were seen once. CDR3 size: 16 residues. From germline, CDR1 is SGHRS and CDR2 YFSETQ. V dropped 2 bases and J dropped 2 bases, with 16 bases sitting between them. This clonotype has ten or more counts. The chain joins TRBV5-1 to TRBJ2-5; perhaps TRBD2 as D (6 bases). The sample consisted of PBMCs, mostly from graft donor cells, taken 180 days after TCRalphabeta/CD19-depleted stem cell transplant. The sequence was collected from a male patient between 2 and 10 years old who had a stem cell transplant for acute lymphoblastic leukemia, so the T cells may come from the graft donor. DNA for the CDR3: TGCGCCAGCAGCTTTGTGGGACTGCCCGTTCAAGAGACCCAGTACTTC. Protein sequence: CASSFVGLPVQETQYF.